The 18 T cell receptor beta chains below come from one sample, sequenced in a study of human T cells and chemical hapten exposure. Time point meaning: patch test 2, 6 weeks after DPC sensitization. Described treatment: therapeutic diphenylcyclopropenone sensitization with weekly scalp DPC. TCRdb re-analysed the RACE reads in MiXCR, keeping a single row per CDR3 protein. The sample holds under 450,000 distinct CDR3 sequences; about 6.3% are singletons and the top ten take around 5.6%. Sequences were derived from whole blood, sampled in connection with sensitization to the hapten diphenylcyclopropenone (DPC). These receptor sequences come from a woman aged 18 to 35 with alopecia areata. Some clones in this sample may be carry-over from other donors' samples.

The J gene is TRBJ2-7, the V gene TRBV5-5, with TRBD1 identical over 9 bases. There are 16 residues in the CDR3. Per the germline V gene, CDR1 is SGHKS and CDR2 is YYEKEE (reference sequence). V was pared by 4 bases and J by 4 bases, with 12 bases of the junction left unmatched. CDR3 nucleotides: TGTGCCAGCAGCGCTACCGGGACAGGGATTGATTACGAGCAGTACTTC. This gives the protein CASSATGTGIDYEQYF.

In regard to this clonotype: A read error is possible here, since a much larger clone lies one base away. This sequence joins TRBV6-5 and TRBJ1-6, with 10 bases aligning to TRBD1. Germline V gene data show CDR1 as MNHEY and CDR2 as SVGAGI. This CDR3 contains 15 residues. V shed 6 bases, J shed 6 bases, and the junction held 5 bases outside the gene matches. CDR3 protein: CASSQTGGLNSPLHF. In DNA form, the CDR3 reads TGTGCCAGCAGCCAGACAGGGGGCCTTAATTCACCCCTCCACTTT.

In this sample, this clonotype turned up many times. The V call is TRBV20-1, the J call TRBJ1-2, with no clear D. Germline values: CDR1 DFQATT, CDR2 SNEGSKA (reference sequence). Between the trimmed V and J ends, which lost 6 bases and 8 bases, there was a span of 31 bases. The CDR3 is 17 residues long. CDR3: CSATPPPNLARGSGYTF. CDR3 nucleotide sequence: TGCAGTGCAACGCCACCACCCAACCTTGCGCGAGGGTCGGGCTACACCTTC.

In its sample, this clonotype was seen many times. The chain has TRBV5-5 and TRBJ1-1; D call uncertain. This CDR3 is built from 12 residues. Germline lookup yields CDR1 SGHKS and CDR2 YYEKEE (reference sequence). The V and J ends lost 3 bases and 7 bases respectively, with 10 bases between them. CDR3 in amino acids: CASSSQRGEAFF. In DNA form, the CDR3 reads TGTGCCAGCAGCTCGCAACGGGGTGAAGCTTTCTTT.

This chain uses TRBV25-1 with TRBJ1-3; D not resolved. CDR1 MGHDK and CDR2 SYGVNS come from the germline V gene. V was cut by 2 bases and J by 1 base, with 3 bases left in between. This CDR3 has 13 amino acids. The CDR3 sequence is CASSEPSGNTIYF. The CDR3 coding sequence is TGTGCCAGCAGTGAACCGTCTGGAAACACCATATATTTT.

This clonotype appeared many times. The junction differs from germline at one of its ends, possibly a read error. This CDR3 reads CASREDRDQPQHF. Here the CDR3 DNA reads TGTGCCAGCAGGGAAGACAGGGATCAGCCCCAGCATTTT. The chain couples TRBV6-1 to TRBJ1-5, with 7 bases aligning to TRBD1. The CDR3 totals 13 residues. In germline, CDR1 is MNHNS, CDR2 SASEGT.

This clonotype showed up many times. V and J are TRBV19 and TRBJ1-6, with D perhaps matching TRBD1 (5 bases). Germline values: CDR1 LNHDA, CDR2 SQIVND (reference sequence). V was trimmed by 1 base and J by 7 bases, leaving 11 bases between them. This CDR3 has 15 amino acids. This chain's CDR3 is CASSIAWGPNSPLHF. CDR3 sequence (DNA): TGTGCCAGTAGTATAGCCTGGGGCCCCAATTCACCCCTCCACTTT.

This clonotype was seen repeatedly, ten times or more. The chain recombines TRBV6-1 with TRBJ1-4, with D possibly TRBD1 on 6 matching bases. The CDR3 runs to 13 residues. Germline CDR1 and CDR2: MNHNS and SASEGT. V lost 9 bases to trimming and J lost 7 bases, with 15 bases between them. The CDR3 protein is CASEDRRFEKLFF. CDR3 nucleotide sequence: TGTGCCAGTGAGGACAGACGGTTTGAAAAACTGTTTTTT.

The rearrangement uses TRBV7-9 and TRBJ1-4; a weak D match, TRBD1 (5 bases). Germline CDR1 SEHNR, CDR2 FQNEAQ (reference sequence). Trimming pared 2 bases from V and 6 bases from J, leaving 13 bases between. The CDR3 sequence is 15 residues long. DNA of the CDR3: TGTGCCAGCAGCTTAAGTGGGACCCGTTATGAAAAACTGTTTTTT. Translated: CASSLSGTRYEKLFF.

This clonotype has at least ten counts. This chain links TRBV11-2 with TRBJ1-1; D may be TRBD1 (6 bases). Looked up from germline, CDR1 is SGHAT and CDR2 is FQNNGV. This CDR3 is built from 15 residues. V lost 7 bases and J lost 11, with 26 bases in between. CDR3 coding DNA: TGTGCCAGCACCGCACTCGGGGGCAATATTTATCTGGCTTTCTTT. Its protein is CASTALGGNIYLAFF.

This chain uses TRBV10-3 with TRBJ2-6; 8 bases are a match to TRBD2. The CDR3 consists of 19 residues. CDR1 is ENHRY, CDR2 SYGVKD, per germline. J was trimmed by 0 bases and V by 5 bases; bases with no gene match: 12. The chain's CDR3 is CAISPREGMSLSGANVLTF. The DNA for the CDR3 is TGTGCCATCAGTCCACGGGAGGGCATGTCCCTCTCTGGGGCCAACGTCCTGACTTTC.

This clonotype was found a few times. The rearrangement joins TRBV6-5 to TRBJ2-5, with TRBD1 identical over 9 bases. The CDR3 extends over 15 amino acids. The germline CDR1 and CDR2 sequences are MNHEY and SVGAGI. J lost 3 bases, V lost 1 base, and 3 bases had no gene match. CDR3 loop: CASSYLGQGKETQYF. For the CDR3, the DNA is TGTGCCAGCAGTTACTTGGGACAGGGAAAAGAGACCCAGTACTTC.

A few counts support this clonotype. Written as DNA, the CDR3 is TGCGCCAGCAGCTTGGATAGGACAGGGAATGGCTACACCTTC. This codes for CASSLDRTGNGYTF. The V gene is TRBV5-1, the J gene TRBJ1-2; 8 nucleotides match TRBD1. The CDR3 is made up of 14 amino acids. CDR1 and CDR2 (germline): SGHRS, YFSETQ. V shed 0 bases, J shed 6 bases, and the junction held 4 bases outside the gene matches. Full variable domain (remainder filled in from reference TRBV5-1 and TRBJ1-2): KAGVTQTPRYLIKTRGQQVTLSCSPISGHRSVSWYQQTPGQGLQFLFEYFSETQRNKGNFPGRFSGRQFSNSRSEMNVSTLELGDSALYLCASSLDRTGNGYTFGSGTRLTVV.

This clonotype turned up a few times. The CDR3 reads CASSNRQPLGFGDTQYF. The DNA of the CDR3 is TGTGCCAGCAGCAACAGGCAGCCCCTAGGGTTCGGAGATACGCAGTATTTT. The rearrangement joins TRBV21-1 to TRBJ2-3; the table calls TRBD1, which could not be checked here. TRBV21-1 is shown as a pseudogene. There are 17 residues in the CDR3.

There are many counts of this clonotype. The chain couples TRBV6-2 or TRBV6-3 to TRBJ1-1, with TRBD1 as a possible D gene (5 bases). The CDR3 loop spans 13 amino acids. V shed 0 bases and J shed 5 bases, with 7 bases lying between them. The germline gives CDR1 MNHEY, CDR2 SVGEGT. Here the CDR3 DNA reads TGTGCCAGCAGTTACTCATGGGGGACTGAAGCTTTCTTT. Translation: CASSYSWGTEAFF.

This clonotype was seen many times. V usage is TRBV16 and J usage is TRBJ1-5, with 7 bases identical to TRBD1. The CDR3 contains 16 residues. Losses at the gene ends were 0 bases for V and 5 bases for J; bases not matched to a gene: 7. Germline lookup yields CDR1 KGHSY and CDR2 FQNENV. The CDR3, as DNA: TGTGCCAGCAGCCAATCGACGGCAGGGGGGTATCAGCCCCAGCATTTT. It translates to CASSQSTAGGYQPQHF.

Ten or more counts support this clonotype. The gene calls are TRBV20-1 and TRBJ1-4; TRBD1 agrees at 7 bases. This CDR3 has 16 amino acids. J gave up 8 bases and V 2 bases, and 14 bases lay outside the gene matches. Germline CDR1 is DFQATT and CDR2 is SNEGSKA (reference sequence). In DNA, the CDR3 is TGCAGTGCTAGAAGGGATTGGGGACAGACGAGGGAAAAACTGTTTTTT. Translated, it gives CSARRDWGQTREKLFF.

The table lists this clonotype with many counts. The CDR3 is CASRKNYEQYF. The CDR3 region has the DNA TGTGCCAGCAGAAAGAACTACGAGCAGTACTTC. The chain joins TRBV5-6 to TRBJ2-7, with D hard to call. The germline V gene encodes CDR1 SGHDT and CDR2 YYEEEE. The CDR3 covers 11 residues. Trimming took off 5 bases at V and 3 bases at J, with 6 bases between the two ends. Full variable domain (outside the CDR3, taken from reference TRBV5-6 and TRBJ2-7): DAGVTQSPTHLIKTRGQQVTLRCSPKSGHDTVSWYQQALGQGPQFIFQYYEEEERQRGNFPDRFSGHQFPNYSSELNVNALLLGDSALYLCASRKNYEQYFGPGTRLTVT.